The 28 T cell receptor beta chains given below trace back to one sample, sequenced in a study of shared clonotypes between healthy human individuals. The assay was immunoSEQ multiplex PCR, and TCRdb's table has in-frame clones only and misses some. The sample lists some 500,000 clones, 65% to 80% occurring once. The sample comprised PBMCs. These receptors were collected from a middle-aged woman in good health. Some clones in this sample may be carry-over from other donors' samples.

The CDR3 coding sequence is TGTGCCAGCAGCCTAGGGGGGGTAGCCGCCCCCGAAAATGGTTTCTTT. Translation: CASSLGGVAAPENGFF. This chain uses TRBV4-2 with TRBJ1-1, with D possibly TRBD1 on 6 matching bases. CDR1 is LGHNA and CDR2 is YNFKEQ in the germline V gene. V lost 4 bases and J 13 bases, leaving 28 bases between the germline ends. The CDR3 loop spans 16 amino acids.

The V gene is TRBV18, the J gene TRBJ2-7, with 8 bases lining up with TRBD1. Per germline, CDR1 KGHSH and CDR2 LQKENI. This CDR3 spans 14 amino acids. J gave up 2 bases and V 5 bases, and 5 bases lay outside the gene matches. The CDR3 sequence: CASSDDRGAYEQYF. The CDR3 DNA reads TGTGCCAGCTCAGACGACAGGGGAGCCTACGAGCAGTACTTC.

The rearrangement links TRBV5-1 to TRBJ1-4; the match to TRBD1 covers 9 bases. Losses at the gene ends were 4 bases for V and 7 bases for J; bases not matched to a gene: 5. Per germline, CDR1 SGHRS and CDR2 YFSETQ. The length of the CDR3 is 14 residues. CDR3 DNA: TGCGCCAGCAGCCCGGACAGGGGCTCTGAAAAACTGTTTTTT. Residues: CASSPDRGSEKLFF.

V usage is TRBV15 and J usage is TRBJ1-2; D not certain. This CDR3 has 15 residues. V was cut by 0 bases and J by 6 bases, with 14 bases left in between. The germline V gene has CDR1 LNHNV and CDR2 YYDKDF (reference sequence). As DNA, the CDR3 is TGTGCCACCAGCAGAGATCTTGGCAGAAATAATGGCTACACCTTC. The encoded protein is CATSRDLGRNNGYTF.

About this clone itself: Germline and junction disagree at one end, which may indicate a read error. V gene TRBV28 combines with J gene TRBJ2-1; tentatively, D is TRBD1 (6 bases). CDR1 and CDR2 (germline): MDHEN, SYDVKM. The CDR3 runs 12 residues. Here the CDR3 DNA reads TGTGCCAGCAGTCGGACAGTCAGATCGGAGGTCTTC. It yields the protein CASSRTVRSEVF.

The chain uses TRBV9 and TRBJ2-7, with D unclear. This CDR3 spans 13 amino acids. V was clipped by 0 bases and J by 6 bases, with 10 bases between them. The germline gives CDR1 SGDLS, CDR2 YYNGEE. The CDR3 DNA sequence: TGTGCCAGCAGCGTAGCCCCCGACGGCGAGCAGTACTTC. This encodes CASSVAPDGEQYF.

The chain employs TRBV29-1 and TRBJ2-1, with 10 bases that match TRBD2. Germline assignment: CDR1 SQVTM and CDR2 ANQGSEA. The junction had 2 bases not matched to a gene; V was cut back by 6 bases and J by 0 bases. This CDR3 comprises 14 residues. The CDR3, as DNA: TGCAGCGTAGGACTAGCGGCCTCCTACAATGAGCAGTTCTTC. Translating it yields CSVGLAASYNEQFF.

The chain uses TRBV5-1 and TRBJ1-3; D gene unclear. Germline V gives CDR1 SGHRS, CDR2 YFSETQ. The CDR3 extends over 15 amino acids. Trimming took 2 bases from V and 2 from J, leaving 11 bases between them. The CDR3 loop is CASSFNGQTGNTIYF. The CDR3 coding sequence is TGCGCCAGCAGCTTTAATGGGCAAACTGGAAACACCATATATTTT.

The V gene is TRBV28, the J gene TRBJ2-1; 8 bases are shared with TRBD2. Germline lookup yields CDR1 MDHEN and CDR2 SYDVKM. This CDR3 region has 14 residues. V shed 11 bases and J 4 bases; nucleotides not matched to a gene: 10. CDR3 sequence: CAYAGGVGYNEQFF. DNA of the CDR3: TGTGCCTACGCGGGAGGAGTTGGGTACAATGAGCAGTTCTTC. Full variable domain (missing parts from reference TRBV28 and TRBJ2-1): DVKVTQSSRYLVKRTGEKVFLECVQDMDHENMFWYRQDPGLGLRLIYFSYDVKMKEKGDIPEGYSVSREKKERFSLILESASTNQTSMYLCAYAGGVGYNEQFFGPGTRLTVL.

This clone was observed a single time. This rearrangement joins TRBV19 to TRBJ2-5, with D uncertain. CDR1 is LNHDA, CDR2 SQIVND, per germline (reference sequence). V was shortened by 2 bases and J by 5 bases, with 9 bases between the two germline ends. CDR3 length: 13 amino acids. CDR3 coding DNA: TGTGCCAGTAGTATAACCAGCGTGGAGACCCAGTACTTC. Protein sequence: CASSITSVETQYF. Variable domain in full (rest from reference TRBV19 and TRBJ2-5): DGGITQSPKYLFRKEGQNVTLSCEQNLNHDAMYWYRQDPGQGLRLIYYSQIVNDFQKGDIAEGYSVSREKKESFPLTVTSAQKNPTAFYLCASSITSVETQYFGPGTRLLVL.

The CDR3 region has the DNA TGTGCCAGCAGCTTAGCTCCACAGACCGACGAAAAACTGTTTTTT. The encoded protein is CASSLAPQTDEKLFF. This chain links TRBV11-2 with TRBJ1-4; D unclear. CDR1 is SGHAT and CDR2 is FQNNGV in the germline V gene. V lost 1 base, J lost 8 bases, and 14 bases lay in between. The CDR3 length is 15 residues.

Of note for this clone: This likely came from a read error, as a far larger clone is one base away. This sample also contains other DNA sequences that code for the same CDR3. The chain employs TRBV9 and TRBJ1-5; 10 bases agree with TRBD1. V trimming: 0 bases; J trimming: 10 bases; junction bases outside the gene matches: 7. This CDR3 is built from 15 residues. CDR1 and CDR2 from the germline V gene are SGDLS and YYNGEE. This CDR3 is CASSVGTGGSQPQHF. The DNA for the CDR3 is TGTGCCAGCAGCGTAGGGACAGGGGGATCTCAACCCCAGCATTTT.

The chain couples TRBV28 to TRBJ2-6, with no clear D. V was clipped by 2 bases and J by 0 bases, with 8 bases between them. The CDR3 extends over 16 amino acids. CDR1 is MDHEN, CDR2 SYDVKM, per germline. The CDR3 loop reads CASSLGRGSGANVLTF. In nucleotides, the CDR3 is TGTGCCAGCAGTTTAGGGCGCGGCTCTGGGGCCAACGTCCTGACTTTC.

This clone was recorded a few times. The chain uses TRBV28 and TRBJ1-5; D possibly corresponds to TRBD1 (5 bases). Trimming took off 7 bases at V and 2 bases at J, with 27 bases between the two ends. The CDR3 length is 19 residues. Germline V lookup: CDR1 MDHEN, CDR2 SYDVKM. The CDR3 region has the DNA TGTGCCAGCATACTCCGATTATGGCAGGGAGATGGTGGCAATCAGCCCCAGCATTTT. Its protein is CASILRLWQGDGGNQPQHF.

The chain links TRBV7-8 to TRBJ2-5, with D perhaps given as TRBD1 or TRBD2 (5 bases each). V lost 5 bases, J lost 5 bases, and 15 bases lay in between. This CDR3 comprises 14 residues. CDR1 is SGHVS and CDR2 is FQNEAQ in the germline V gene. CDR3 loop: CASSIGTAGETQYF. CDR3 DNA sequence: TGTGCCAGCAGCATCGGGACGGCAGGGGAGACCCAGTACTTC.

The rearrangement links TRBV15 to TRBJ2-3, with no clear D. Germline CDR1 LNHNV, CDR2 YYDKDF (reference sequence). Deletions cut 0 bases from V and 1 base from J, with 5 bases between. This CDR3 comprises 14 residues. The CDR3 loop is CATSRDRRTDTQYF. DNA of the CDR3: TGTGCCACCAGCAGAGATCGACGCACAGATACGCAGTATTTT.

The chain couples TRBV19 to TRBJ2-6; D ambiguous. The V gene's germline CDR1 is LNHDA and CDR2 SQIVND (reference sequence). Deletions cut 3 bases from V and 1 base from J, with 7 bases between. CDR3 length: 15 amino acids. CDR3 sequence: CASSIQGSGANVLTF. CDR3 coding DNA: TGTGCCAGTAGTATTCAAGGGTCTGGGGCCAACGTCCTGACTTTC.

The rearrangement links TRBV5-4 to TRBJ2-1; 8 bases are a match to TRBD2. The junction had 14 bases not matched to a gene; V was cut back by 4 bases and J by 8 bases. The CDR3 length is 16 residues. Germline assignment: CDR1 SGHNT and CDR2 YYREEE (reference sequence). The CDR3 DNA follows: TGTGCCAGCAGCATTTATGCTAGCGGGCGAGGGGATGAGCAGTTCTTC. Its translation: CASSIYASGRGDEQFF.

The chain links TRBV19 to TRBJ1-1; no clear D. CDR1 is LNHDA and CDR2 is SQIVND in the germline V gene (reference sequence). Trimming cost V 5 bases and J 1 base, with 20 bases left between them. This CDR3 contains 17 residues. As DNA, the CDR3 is TGTGCCAGTAGTCGCCGGGCGGGGAGAGGACCGAACACTGAAGCTTTCTTT. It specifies CASSRRAGRGPNTEAFF.

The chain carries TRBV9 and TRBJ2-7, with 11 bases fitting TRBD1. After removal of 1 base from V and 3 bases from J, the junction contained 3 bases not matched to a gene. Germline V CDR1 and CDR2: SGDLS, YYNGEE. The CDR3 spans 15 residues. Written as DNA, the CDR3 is TGTGCCAGCAGCGTAAGTGGGACAGGGGGCTACGAGCAGTACTTC. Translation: CASSVSGTGGYEQYF.

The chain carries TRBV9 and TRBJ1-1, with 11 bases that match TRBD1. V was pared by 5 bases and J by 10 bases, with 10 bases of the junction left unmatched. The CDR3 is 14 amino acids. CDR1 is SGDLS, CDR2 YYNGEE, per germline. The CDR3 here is CASRKVGTGGRAFF. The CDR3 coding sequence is TGTGCCAGCAGAAAGGTCGGGACAGGGGGTCGAGCTTTCTTT.

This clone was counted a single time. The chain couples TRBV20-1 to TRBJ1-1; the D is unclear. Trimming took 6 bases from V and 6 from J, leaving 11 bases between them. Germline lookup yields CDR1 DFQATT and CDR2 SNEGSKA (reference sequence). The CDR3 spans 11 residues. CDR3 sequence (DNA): TGCAGTGCGCTGGAGGTTCCTGAAGCTTTCTTT. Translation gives CSALEVPEAFF.

The DNA of the CDR3 is TGCGCCAGCAGTGCAAGCGGGAAGTACGAGCAGTACTTC. This codes for CASSASGKYEQYF. The V call is TRBV10-1, the J call TRBJ2-7; TRBD2 matches at 7 bases. The V gene's germline CDR1 is WNHNN and CDR2 SYGVQD (reference sequence). V gave up 4 bases and J gave up 4 bases; unmatched junction bases: 4. This CDR3 has 13 amino acids.

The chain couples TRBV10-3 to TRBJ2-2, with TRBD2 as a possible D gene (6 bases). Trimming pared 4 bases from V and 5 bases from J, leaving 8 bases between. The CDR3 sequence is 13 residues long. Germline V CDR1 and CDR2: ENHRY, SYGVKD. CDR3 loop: CAISGGGTGELFF. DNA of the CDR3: TGTGCCATCAGTGGTGGGGGGACCGGGGAGCTGTTTTTT.

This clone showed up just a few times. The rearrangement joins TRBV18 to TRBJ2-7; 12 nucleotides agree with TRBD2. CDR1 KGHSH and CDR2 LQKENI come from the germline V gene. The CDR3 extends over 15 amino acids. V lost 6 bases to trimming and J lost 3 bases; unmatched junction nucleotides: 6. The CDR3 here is CASSHRTSGNYEQYF. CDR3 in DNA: TGTGCCAGCTCCCATCGGACTAGCGGGAACTACGAGCAGTACTTC.

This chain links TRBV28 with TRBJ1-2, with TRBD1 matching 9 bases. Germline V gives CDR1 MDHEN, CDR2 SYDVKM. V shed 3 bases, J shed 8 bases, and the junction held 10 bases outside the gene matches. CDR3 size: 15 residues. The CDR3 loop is CASSFPGTGFGGYTF. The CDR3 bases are TGTGCCAGCAGTTTCCCGGGGACAGGGTTTGGGGGCTACACCTTC.

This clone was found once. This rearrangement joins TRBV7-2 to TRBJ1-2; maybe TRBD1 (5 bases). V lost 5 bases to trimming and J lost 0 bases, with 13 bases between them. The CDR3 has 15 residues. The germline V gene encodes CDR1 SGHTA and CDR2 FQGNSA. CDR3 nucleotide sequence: TGTGCCAGCAGCCCGGGACGGTGGACTAACTATGGCTACACCTTC. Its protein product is CASSPGRWTNYGYTF.

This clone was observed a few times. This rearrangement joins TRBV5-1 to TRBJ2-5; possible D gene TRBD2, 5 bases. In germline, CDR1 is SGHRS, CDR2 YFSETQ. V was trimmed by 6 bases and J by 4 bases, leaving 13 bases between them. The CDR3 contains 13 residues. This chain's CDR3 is CASMRVLGETQYF. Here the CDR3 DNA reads TGCGCCAGCATGAGGGTTTTAGGAGAGACCCAGTACTTC. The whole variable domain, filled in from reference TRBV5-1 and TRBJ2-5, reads KAGVTQTPRYLIKTRGQQVTLSCSPISGHRSVSWYQQTPGQGLQFLFEYFSETQRNKGNFPGRFSGRQFSNSRSEMNVSTLELGDSALYLCASMRVLGETQYFGPGTRLLVL.